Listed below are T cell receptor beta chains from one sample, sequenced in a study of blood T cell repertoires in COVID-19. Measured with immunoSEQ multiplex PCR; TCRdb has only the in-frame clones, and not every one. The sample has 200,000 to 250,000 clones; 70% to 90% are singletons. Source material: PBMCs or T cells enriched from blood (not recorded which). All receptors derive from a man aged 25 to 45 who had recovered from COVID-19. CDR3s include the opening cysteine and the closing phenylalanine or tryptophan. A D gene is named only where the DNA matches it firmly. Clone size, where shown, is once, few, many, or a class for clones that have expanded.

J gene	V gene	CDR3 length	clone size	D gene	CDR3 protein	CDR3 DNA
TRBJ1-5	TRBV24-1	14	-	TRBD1	CATSVTGGNQPQHF	TGTGCCACCAGTGTTACAGGGGGAAATCAGCCCCAGCATTTT
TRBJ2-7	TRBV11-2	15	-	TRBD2	CASSSSGSGSYEQYF	TGTGCCAGCAGCTCTAGCGGGAGTGGGTCCTACGAGCAGTACTTC
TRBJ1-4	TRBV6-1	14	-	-	CASSENGELRKLFF	TGTGCCAGCAGTGAAAATGGGGAGTTGAGAAAACTGTTTTTT
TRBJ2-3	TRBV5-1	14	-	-	CASRGGLASDTQYF	TGCGCCAGCAGGGGGGGGCTAGCCTCAGATACGCAGTATTTT
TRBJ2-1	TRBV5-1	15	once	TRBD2	CASSLAGGAYNEQFF	TGCGCCAGCAGCTTAGCGGGGGGAGCCTACAATGAGCAGTTCTTC
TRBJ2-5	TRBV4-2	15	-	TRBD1	CASSPRTGKGETQYF	TGTGCCAGCAGCCCTCGGACAGGGAAGGGGGAGACCCAGTACTTC
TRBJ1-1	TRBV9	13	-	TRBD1	CASSPRQGAEAFF	TGTGCCAGCAGCCCACGACAGGGGGCTGAAGCTTTCTTT
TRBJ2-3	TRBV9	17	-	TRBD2	CASSVAEASGVTDTQYF	TGTGCCAGCAGCGTAGCTGAGGCTAGCGGGGTCACAGATACGCAGTATTTT
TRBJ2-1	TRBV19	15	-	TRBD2	CASSAWTSGWAEQFF	TGTGCCAGTAGTGCTTGGACTAGTGGGTGGGCTGAGCAGTTCTTC
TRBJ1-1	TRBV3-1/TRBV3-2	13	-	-	CASSQQGDTEAFF	TGTGCCAGCAGCCAGCAGGGTGACACTGAAGCTTTCTTT
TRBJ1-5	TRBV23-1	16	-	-	CASSIKQAWEGQPQHF	TGCGCCAGCAGCATCAAACAAGCGTGGGAGGGTCAGCCCCAGCATTTT
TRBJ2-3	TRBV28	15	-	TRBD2	CASSSLAAGTDTQYF	TGTGCCAGCAGCTCGCTAGCGGCTGGCACAGATACGCAGTATTTT
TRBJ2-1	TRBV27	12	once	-	CASSQGYNEQFF	TGTGCCAGCAGTCAGGGCTACAATGAGCAGTTCTTC
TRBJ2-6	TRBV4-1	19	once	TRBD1	CASSQPTGGRPTGANVLTF	TGCGCCAGCAGCCAACCCACAGGGGGCCGACCAACTGGGGCCAACGTCCTGACTTTC
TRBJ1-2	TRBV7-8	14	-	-	CASSGRGSGGGYTF	TGTGCCAGCAGCGGCAGGGGATCGGGGGGAGGCTACACCTTC
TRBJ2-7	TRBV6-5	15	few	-	CASSYSGLPSYEQYF	TGTGCCAGCAGTTACTCCGGACTCCCTTCCTACGAGCAGTACTTC
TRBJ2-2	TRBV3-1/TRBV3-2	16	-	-	CASSQPKTANTGELFF	TGTGCCAGCAGCCAACCAAAGACAGCGAACACCGGGGAGCTGTTTTTT
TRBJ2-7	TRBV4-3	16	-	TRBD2	CASSQDPAGGAYEQYF	TGCGCCAGCAGCCAAGATCCGGCGGGGGGCGCTTACGAGCAGTACTTC
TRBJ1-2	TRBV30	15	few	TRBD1	CACEATGTGIYGYTF	TGTGCCTGCGAAGCCACCGGGACAGGGATCTATGGCTACACCTTC
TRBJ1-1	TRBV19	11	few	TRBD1	CASRYGTGWFF	TGTGCCAGTAGATACGGGACAGGCTGGTTCTTT
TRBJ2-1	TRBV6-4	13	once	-	CASSEDTYNEQFF	TGTGCCAGCAGTGAGGACACCTACAATGAGCAGTTCTTC
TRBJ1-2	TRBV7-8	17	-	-	CASSPRTPERTNYGYTF	TGTGCCAGCAGCCCCCGCACCCCGGAGCGCACTAACTATGGCTACACCTTC
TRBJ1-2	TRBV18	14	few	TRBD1	CASSQTTGDPGYTF	TGTGCCAGCTCACAAACGACAGGGGATCCTGGCTACACCTTC
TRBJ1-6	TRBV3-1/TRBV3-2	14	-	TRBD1	CASSLGQPNSPLHF	TGTGCCAGCAGCCTGGGACAGCCGAATTCACCCCTCCACTTT
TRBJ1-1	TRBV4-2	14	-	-	CASSQEQGNTEAFF	TGTGCCAGCAGCCAGGAACAGGGGAACACTGAAGCTTTCTTT
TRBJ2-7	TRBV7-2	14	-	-	CASSLTQGSYEQYF	TGTGCCAGCAGCTTAACGCAGGGGTCCTACGAGCAGTACTTC
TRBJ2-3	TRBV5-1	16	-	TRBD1	CASSLLQGAKTDTQYF	TGCGCCAGCAGCTTGCTTCAGGGGGCGAAGACAGATACGCAGTATTTT
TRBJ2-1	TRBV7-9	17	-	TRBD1	CASSARLDRDPHNEQFF	TGTGCCAGCAGCGCGAGGCTGGACAGGGACCCCCACAATGAGCAGTTCTTC
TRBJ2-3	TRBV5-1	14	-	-	CASSLVGHTDTQYF	TGCGCCAGCAGCTTAGTGGGACACACAGATACGCAGTATTTT
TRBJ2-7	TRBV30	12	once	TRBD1	CAWGTGNYEQYF	TGTGCCTGGGGGACAGGAAACTACGAGCAGTACTTC
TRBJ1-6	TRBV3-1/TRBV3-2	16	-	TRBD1	CASSQVPGQGWSPLHF	TGTGCCAGCAGCCAAGTCCCGGGACAGGGTTGGTCACCCCTCCACTTT
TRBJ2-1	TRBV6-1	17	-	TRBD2	CASSEKRLAGYYNEQFF	TGTGCCAGCAGTGAAAAGAGACTAGCGGGGTACTACAATGAGCAGTTCTTC
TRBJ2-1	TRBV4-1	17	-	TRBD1	CASSQDRKGQPYNEQFF	TGCGCCAGCAGCCAAGACCGTAAGGGACAGCCCTACAATGAGCAGTTCTTC
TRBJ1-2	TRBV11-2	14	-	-	CASSLVTFRRGYTF	TGTGCCAGCAGCTTGGTGACCTTCCGCAGGGGCTACACCTTC
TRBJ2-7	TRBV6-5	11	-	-	CASSRKHEQYF	TGTGCCAGCAGCCGAAAGCACGAGCAGTACTTC
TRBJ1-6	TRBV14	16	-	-	CASSQDLGQFYSPLHF	TGTGCCAGCAGCCAAGATCTAGGACAGTTCTATTCACCCCTCCACTTT
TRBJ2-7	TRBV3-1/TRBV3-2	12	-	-	CASSSSDSGQYF	TGTGCCAGCAGCTCTTCCGACTCCGGGCAGTACTTC
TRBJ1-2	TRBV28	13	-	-	CASSRDSNYGYTF	TGTGCCAGCAGTCGTGACTCTAACTATGGCTACACCTTC
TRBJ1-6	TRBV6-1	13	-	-	CASSDQGNSPLHF	TGTGCCAGCAGTGATCAGGGGAATTCACCCCTCCACTTT
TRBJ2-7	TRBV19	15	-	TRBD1	CASSLPGQGYYEQYF	TGTGCCAGTAGTCTACCGGGACAGGGATATTACGAGCAGTACTTC
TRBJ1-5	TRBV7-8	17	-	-	CASSLAFRGARNQPQHF	TGTGCCAGCAGCTTAGCTTTTCGGGGGGCTAGGAATCAGCCCCAGCATTTT
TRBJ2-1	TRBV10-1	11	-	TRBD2	CASSGGSEQFF	TGCGCCAGCTCGGGGGGAAGTGAGCAGTTCTTC
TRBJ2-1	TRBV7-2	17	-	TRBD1	CASSSKGTGAGYNEQFF	TGTGCCAGCAGCTCTAAAGGGACAGGGGCCGGCTACAATGAGCAGTTCTTC
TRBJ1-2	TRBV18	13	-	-	CASSPRTDNGYTF	TGTGCCAGCTCACCCCGGACAGACAATGGCTACACCTTC
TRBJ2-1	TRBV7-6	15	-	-	CASSSEGVPYNEQFF	TGTGCCAGCAGCTCCGAGGGGGTACCGTACAATGAGCAGTTCTTC
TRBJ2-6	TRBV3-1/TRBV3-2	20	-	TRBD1	CASSQDRGGTGKSGANVLTF	TGTGCCAGCAGCCAAGATAGGGGCGGGACAGGGAAATCTGGGGCCAACGTCCTGACTTTC
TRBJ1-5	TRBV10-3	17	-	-	CAISDHSRTYSNQPQHF	TGTGCCATCAGTGATCACAGTCGAACTTATAGCAATCAGCCCCAGCATTTT
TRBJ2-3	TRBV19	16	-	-	CASRGYGQGKGDTQYF	TGTGCCAGTAGGGGGTATGGGCAGGGGAAGGGAGATACGCAGTATTTT
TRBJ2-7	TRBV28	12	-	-	CASSFVRDLQYF	TGTGCCAGCAGTTTTGTGAGGGATCTTCAGTACTTC
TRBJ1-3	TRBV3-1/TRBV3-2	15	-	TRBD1	CASSTQGAYGNTIYF	TGTGCCAGCAGTACACAGGGGGCGTACGGAAACACCATATATTTT
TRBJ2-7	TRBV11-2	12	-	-	CASWRGRYEQYF	TGTGCCAGCTGGAGGGGACGCTACGAGCAGTACTTC
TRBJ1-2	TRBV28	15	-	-	CASSPSRGSRAGYTF	TGTGCCAGCAGTCCTAGCCGCGGCAGCCGGGCCGGCTACACCTTC
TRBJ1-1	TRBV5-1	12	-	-	CASSIFTGEAFF	TGCGCCAGCAGCATCTTTACAGGGGAAGCTTTCTTT
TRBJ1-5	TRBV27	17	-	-	CASSPTPGHSSNQPQHF	TGTGCCAGCAGTCCTACGCCGGGACATTCAAGCAATCAGCCCCAGCATTTT